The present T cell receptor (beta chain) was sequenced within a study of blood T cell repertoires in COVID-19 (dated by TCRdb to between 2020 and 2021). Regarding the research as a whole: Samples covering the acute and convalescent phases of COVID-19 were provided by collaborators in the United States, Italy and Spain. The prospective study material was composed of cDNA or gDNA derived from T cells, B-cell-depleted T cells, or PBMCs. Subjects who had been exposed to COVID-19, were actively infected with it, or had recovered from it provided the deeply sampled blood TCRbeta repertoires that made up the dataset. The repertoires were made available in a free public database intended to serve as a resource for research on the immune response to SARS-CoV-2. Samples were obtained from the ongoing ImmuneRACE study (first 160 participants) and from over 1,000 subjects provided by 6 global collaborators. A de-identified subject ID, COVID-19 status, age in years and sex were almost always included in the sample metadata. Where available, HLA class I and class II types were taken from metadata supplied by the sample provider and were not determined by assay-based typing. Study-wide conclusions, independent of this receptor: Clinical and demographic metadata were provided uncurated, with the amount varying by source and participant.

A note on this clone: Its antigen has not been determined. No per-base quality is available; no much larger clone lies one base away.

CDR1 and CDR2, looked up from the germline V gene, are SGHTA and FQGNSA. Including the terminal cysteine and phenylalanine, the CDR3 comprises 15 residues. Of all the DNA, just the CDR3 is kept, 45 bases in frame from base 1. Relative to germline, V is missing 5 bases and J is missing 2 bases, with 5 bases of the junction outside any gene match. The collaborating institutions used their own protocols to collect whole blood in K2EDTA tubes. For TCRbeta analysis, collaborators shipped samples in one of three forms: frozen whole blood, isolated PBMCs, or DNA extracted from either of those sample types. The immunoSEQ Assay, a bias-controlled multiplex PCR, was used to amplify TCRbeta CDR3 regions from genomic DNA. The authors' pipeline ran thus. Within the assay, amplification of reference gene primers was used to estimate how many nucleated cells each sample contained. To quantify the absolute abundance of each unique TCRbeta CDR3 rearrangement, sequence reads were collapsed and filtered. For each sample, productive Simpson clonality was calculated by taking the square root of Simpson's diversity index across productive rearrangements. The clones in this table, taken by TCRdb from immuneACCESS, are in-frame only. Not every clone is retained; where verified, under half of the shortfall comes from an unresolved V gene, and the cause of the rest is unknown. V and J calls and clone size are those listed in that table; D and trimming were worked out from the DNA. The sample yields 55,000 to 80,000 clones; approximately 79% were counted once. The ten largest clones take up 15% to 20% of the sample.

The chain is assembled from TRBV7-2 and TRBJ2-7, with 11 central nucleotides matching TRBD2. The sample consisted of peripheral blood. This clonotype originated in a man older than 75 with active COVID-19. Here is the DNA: TGTGCCAGCAGCCCGACTAGCGGGGAGACCTACGAGCAGTACTTC. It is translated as CASSPTSGETYEQYF.